In this sample, the clone carrying this T cell receptor (beta chain) turned up a few times. Antigen: not known. These data are taken from a study of beta chain features in type 1 diabetes. Study results and limitations: There were fewer insertions and more deletions at the VDJ junctions of type 1 diabetes patients. Significant though moderate, a shortening of TCRB CDR3s appeared in all four CD4+ subsets of Type 1 diabetes patients.

Since all of the isolated RNA was reverse transcribed, expressed TCRB transcripts were what got sequenced. The assay was immunoSEQ multiplex PCR, and TCRdb's table has in-frame clones only and misses some. The sample holds approximately 470,000 clones, around 28% seen once. The sequenced material came from naive CD4+ T cells from blood. This clonotype originated in a man younger than 35 in good health.

The DNA of the CDR3 is TGTGCCAGCAGTTCTGGACTGTCCTTCGATACGCAGTATTTT. Its protein is CASSSGLSFDTQYF. The chain carries TRBV27 and TRBJ2-3, with a weak D call TRBD2 (5 bases). Trimming left V 4 bases short and J 6 bases short, with 14 bases between. CDR3 length equals 14 residues. CDR1 is MNHEY and CDR2 is SMNVEV in the germline V gene (reference sequence).